The text below deals with one T cell receptor (beta chain). The data were taken from a study of blood T cell repertoires in COVID-19. Recovered status in Cohort 3 required two negative PCRs, clearance, or symptom resolution. The data were produced by immunoSEQ multiplex PCR, yet TCRdb's version contains in-frame clones alone and is incomplete. In the table there are about 250,000 clones, about 88% of which are singletons. The sequencing sample was made of PBMCs or T cells enriched from blood (not recorded which). This receptor was obtained from a woman between 45 and 60 years old who had recovered from COVID-19.

The CDR3 DNA follows: TGTGCCAGCAGTCCTGACAGGGGGGGAATGAACACTGAAGCTTTCTTT. The encoded protein is CASSPDRGGMNTEAFF. The chain couples TRBV11-2 to TRBJ1-1; TRBD1 agrees at 9 bases. This CDR3 comprises 16 residues. Germline CDR1 SGHAT, CDR2 FQNNGV. V shed 6 bases, J shed 0 bases, and the junction held 8 bases outside the gene matches. Complete variable domain (other parts from reference TRBV11-2 and TRBJ1-1): EAGVAQSPRYKIIEKRQSVAFWCNPISGHATLYWYQQILGQGPKLLIQFQNNGVVDDSQLPKDRFSAERLKGVDSTLKIQPAKLEDSAVYLCASSPDRGGMNTEAFFGQGTRLTVV.